This T cell receptor (beta chain) emerged from a study of T cells in Graves' hyperthyroidism and ophthalmopathy. Overall study context: Peripheral blood was drawn at first diagnosis, prior to all treatment.

RNA transcripts were the template for amplifying TCR beta CDR3 regions. RT-PCR in the first round (using the HTBI primer set) targeted the TCR CDR3. TCRdb used MiXCR to reprocess the multiplex PCR reads, holding one entry per CDR3 protein. The sample yields roughly 570,000 distinct CDR3 sequences, about a sixth seen once. The V end lost 6 bases, the J end lost 5 bases, and 13 bases lay between the germline ends. Per the germline V gene, CDR1 is DFQATT and CDR2 is SNEGSKA (reference sequence). CDR3 length: 13 residues. It was uncontrolled infection, other autoimmune disease, pregnancy or lactation that excluded patients. The PBMCs studied were ones that came from 10 ml fresh peripheral blood. This clonotype was detected a few times. Its antigen is unknown. General study results and limits: Blood also held most thyroid clonotypes expanded beyond 0.001.

The chain is built from TRBV20-1 and TRBJ2-2; no firm D call. The sequence derives from a woman aged 25 to 39 with Graves' hyperthyroidism. Sequencing used blood. The CDR3 nucleotides read TGCAGTGCCCAGCGAGATGGGACCGGGGAGCTGTTTTTT. This sequence encodes CSAQRDGTGELFF.